A single sample is the source of the 21 T cell receptor beta chains below, sequenced in a study of breast tumors, draining lymph nodes, adjacent tissues. TCRdb recomputed calls from the multiplex PCR reads with MiXCR, one row per CDR3 protein. Of 50,000 to 85,000 distinct CDR3 sequences in the sample, over 40% were seen once. The sequencing sample was made of breast tumor tissue. These receptors all come from a female donor with breast cancer. Some clones in this sample may be carry-over from other donors' samples.

The chain joins TRBV12-3 or TRBV12-4 to TRBJ2-5; D ambiguous. The CDR3 loop spans 14 amino acids. The ends were cut back, 5 bases at V and 1 base at J, with 11 bases in the middle. For the CDR3, the DNA is TGTGCCAGCAGTCCAAAGGACGTCCAAGAGACCCAGTACTTC. Encoded protein: CASSPKDVQETQYF.

By proportion, this clonotype is medium-sized (0.01 to 0.1%). This sequence joins TRBV24-1 and TRBJ2-1; 9 bases line up with TRBD2. CDR1 is KGHDR, CDR2 SFDVKD, per germline. J lost 6 bases, V lost 7 bases, and 3 bases had no gene match. The CDR3 is made up of 13 amino acids. For the CDR3, the DNA is TGTGCCACCAGCGGCGGGAGGGCCAATGAGCAGTTCTTC. Amino acids: CATSGGRANEQFF.

This chain uses TRBV2 with TRBJ2-1; possible D gene TRBD1, 6 bases. The CDR3 extends over 13 amino acids. V was pared by 4 bases and J by 7 bases, with 11 bases between. CDR1 SNHLY and CDR2 FYNNEI come from the germline V gene. The CDR3 DNA is TGTGCCAGCAGTGTAGGGGGTACTAATGAGCAGTTCTTC. Translating gives CASSVGGTNEQFF.

This clonotype is medium-sized (0.01 to 0.1%). V and J are TRBV25-1 and TRBJ2-7; weak D call: TRBD1 (5 bases). The CDR3 has 13 residues. The germline V and J ends were trimmed by 2 bases and 6 bases, with 11 bases remaining between them. Per the germline V gene, CDR1 is MGHDK and CDR2 is SYGVNS. Written as DNA, the CDR3 is TGTGCCAGCAGTGAACAGGGTGCATCCGAGCAGTACTTC. Amino acids: CASSEQGASEQYF.

This clonotype has ten or more counts. The V gene is TRBV11-2, the J gene TRBJ1-2; 7 nucleotides align to TRBD1. Germline lookup yields CDR1 SGHAT and CDR2 FQNNGV. This CDR3 is built from 14 residues. The V gene end was trimmed by 5 bases and the J gene end by 5 bases; junction bases not matched to a gene: 8. The CDR3 bases are TGTGCCAGCAGCCCTGAGGGGGCAAAGTATGGCTACACCTTC. Translation: CASSPEGAKYGYTF.

This clonotype is medium-sized by share. The chain recombines TRBV20-1 with TRBJ1-2; no definite D call. V shed 7 bases and J shed 2 bases, with 8 bases lying between them. The CDR3 runs to 11 residues. Per germline, CDR1 DFQATT and CDR2 SNEGSKA (reference sequence). The CDR3 region has the DNA TGCAGTGTCGTGACGAACTATGGCTACACCTTC. Amino acids: CSVVTNYGYTF.

V gene TRBV20-1 combines with J gene TRBJ2-3, with unresolved D. The CDR3 contains 11 residues. Germline CDR1 reads DFQATT; CDR2 reads SNEGSKA (reference sequence). With 1 base removed from V and 3 bases from J, the gap between germline ends came to 2 bases. CDR3 sequence: CSARGTDTQYF. The DNA of the CDR3 is TGCAGTGCTAGAGGGACAGATACGCAGTATTTT.

This clonotype was seen repeatedly, ten times or more. The V gene is TRBV7-3, the J gene TRBJ2-1; D gene uncertain. V was clipped by 2 bases and J by 9 bases, with 11 bases between them. There are 13 residues in the CDR3. Germline values: CDR1 SGHTA, CDR2 FQGTGA. CDR3 DNA sequence: TGTGCCAGCAGCTTATTGTTTAGGTCTGAGCAGTTCTTC. The encoded protein is CASSLLFRSEQFF.

In the case of this clonotype: Mismatch with germline at one junction end may stem from a read error. This chain links TRBV6-1 with TRBJ2-7; 7 nucleotides match TRBD2. Per germline, CDR1 MNHNS and CDR2 SASEGT. This CDR3 is built from 16 residues. CDR3 protein: CAISDLTSSLYYEQYF. The DNA of the CDR3 is TGTGCCATCAGTGATTTGACTAGCAGTTTATATTACGAGCAGTACTTC.

To note about this clonotype: One end of the junction does not line up with germline, which may come from a read error. This rearrangement joins TRBV19 to TRBJ1-5, with 9 bases that match TRBD1. This CDR3 comprises 17 residues. Germline CDR1 reads LNHDA; CDR2 reads SQIVND (reference sequence). The CDR3 DNA sequence: TGTGCCAGTAGTATCCTTCTGGGGACAGGGAACAATCAGCCCCGGCATTTT. Translation gives CASSILLGTGNNQPRHF.

In its sample, this clonotype was seen once. It may be a read error: a sequence one base away is much more abundant. The rearrangement links TRBV27 to TRBJ2-1; D is perhaps TRBD1 (5 bases). Germline CDR1 MNHEY, CDR2 SMNVEV (reference sequence). This CDR3 has 14 residues. Here the CDR3 reads CASSSRVHYSEQFF. DNA for the CDR3: TGTGCCAGCAGTTCCAGGGTCCACTACAGTGAGCAGTTCTTC.

The chain recombines TRBV5-1 with TRBJ1-1; D is ambiguous. CDR1 SGHRS and CDR2 YFSETQ come from the germline V gene. V was trimmed by 0 bases and J by 1 base, leaving 7 bases between them. There are 14 residues in the CDR3. CDR3 loop: CASSLATENTEAFF. In DNA form, the CDR3 reads TGCGCCAGCAGCTTGGCGACGGAGAACACTGAAGCTTTCTTT.

The J gene is TRBJ1-5, the V gene TRBV7-6; the D is unclear. V lost 1 base and J 9 bases, leaving 4 bases between the germline ends. The germline gives CDR1 SGHVS, CDR2 FNYEAQ. The CDR3 extends over 11 amino acids. CDR3 amino acids: CASSLVRPQHF. The DNA for the CDR3 is TGTGCCAGCAGCTTAGTCAGGCCCCAGCATTTT.

Turning to this clonotype: It may be a read error: a sequence one base away is much more abundant. V and J are TRBV6-5 and TRBJ1-2, with 7 bases lining up with TRBD1. From germline, CDR1 is MNHEY and CDR2 SVGAGI. The CDR3 length is 13 residues. The CDR3: CASSPRQGYRYTF. CDR3 bases: TGTGCCAGCAGCCCACGACAGGGCTATCGCTACACCTTC.

There are a few counts of this clonotype. Since a much larger clone is just one base distant, this may be a read error. This CDR3 is CASGDRPWGSGYTF. CDR3 DNA: TGTGCCAGCGGTGACAGACCTTGGGGCTCTGGCTACACCTTC. The V call is TRBV6-4, the J call TRBJ1-2; D is possibly TRBD1 (5 bases). CDR3 length: 14 residues. The germline V gene encodes CDR1 MRHNA and CDR2 SNTAGT.

The chain's CDR3 is CATSSGGGGSYNEQFF. CDR3 nucleotides: TGTGCCACCAGCAGCGGGGGGGGGGGCTCCTACAATGAGCAGTTCTTC. The V and J genes are TRBV15 and TRBJ2-1; TRBD2 aligns across 8 bases. After removal of 3 bases from V and 0 bases from J, the junction contained 4 bases not matched to a gene. This CDR3 region has 16 residues. Germline V gene data show CDR1 as LNHNV and CDR2 as YYDKDF (reference sequence).

CDR3 amino acids: CASSRQGLFREWQYF. DNA of the CDR3: TGTGCCAGCAGCAGACAGGGACTCTTCCGTGAGTGGCAGTACTTC. This chain uses TRBV7-9 with TRBJ2-7, with TRBD1 as a possible D gene (7 bases). Trimming left V 5 bases short and J 9 bases short, with 23 bases between. Germline assignment: CDR1 SEHNR and CDR2 FQNEAQ (reference sequence). CDR3 length equals 15 residues.

This clonotype was detected ten times or more. This may be a read error, as it is one base from a much larger clone. V is TRBV12-3 or TRBV12-4 and J is TRBJ2-5, with 8 bases fitting TRBD1. The CDR3 consists of 13 residues. Losses at the gene ends were 6 bases for V and 6 bases for J; bases not matched to a gene: 6. CDR3 residues: CASRSTGGKTQYF. The CDR3, as DNA: TGTGCCAGCAGGAGCACAGGGGGGAAGACCCAGTACTTC.

Many counts were recorded for this clonotype. This chain uses TRBV6-5 with TRBJ2-7; 8 positions agree with TRBD1. Trimming removed 8 bases from V and 7 bases from J; junction bases left unmatched: 13. This CDR3 has 14 amino acids. Germline loops: CDR1 MNHEY, CDR2 SVGAGI. The CDR3 spells CASGTGGTSKEQYF. The CDR3 DNA follows: TGTGCCAGCGGTACAGGGGGAACCTCTAAGGAGCAGTACTTC.

This clonotype has a single count. The chain is built from TRBV7-9 and TRBJ2-5; D is undetermined. The germline V and J ends were trimmed by 2 bases and 2 bases, with 9 bases remaining between them. Germline lookup yields CDR1 SEHNR and CDR2 FQNEAQ (reference sequence). The length of the CDR3 is 14 residues. CDR3 protein: CASSLKGRQETQYF. CDR3 DNA: TGTGCCAGCAGCTTAAAGGGAAGACAAGAGACCCAGTACTTC.

The V gene is TRBV10-3, the J gene TRBJ2-1, with TRBD2 matching 9 bases. The CDR3 runs 14 residues. CDR1 ENHRY and CDR2 SYGVKD come from the germline V gene. The V segment lost 6 bases and the J segment 3 bases; nucleotides outside the gene matches: 3. The CDR3 protein is CAIRASGDYNEQFF. The CDR3 nucleotides read TGTGCCATCAGGGCTAGCGGGGACTACAATGAGCAGTTCTTC.